This is a list of T cell receptor beta chains from one sample in a study of T cells in tuberculosis. Assay: immunoSEQ multiplex PCR; the TCRdb copy retains only in-frame clones and omits some. The data hold roughly 34,000 clones, with around 92% observed a single time. What was sequenced was PBMCs. Receptor source: a donor aged 10-29 years with latent tuberculosis or without tuberculosis infection. Some clones in this sample may be carry-over from other donors' samples. Both conserved end residues are part of each CDR3.

V gene: TRBV6-5; J gene: TRBJ2-1; CDR3 protein: CASRFSGGSSHEQFF
V gene: TRBV19; J gene: TRBJ1-1; CDR3 protein: CASTPQPGQHTEAFF
V gene: TRBV18; J gene: TRBJ1-5; CDR3 protein: CASSPGQTNQPQHF
V gene: TRBV25-1; J gene: TRBJ1-1; CDR3 protein: CASTSRFEAFF
V gene: TRBV7-9; J gene: TRBJ2-1; CDR3 protein: CASSLERLVGAGVDEQFF
V gene: TRBV4-1; J gene: TRBJ1-5; CDR3 protein: CASSQETRALYQPQHF
V gene: TRBV11-2; J gene: TRBJ2-7; CDR3 protein: CASGERGTSAEQYF
V gene: TRBV30; J gene: TRBJ1-6; CDR3 protein: CAWSSDRIGSPLHF
V gene: TRBV6-6; J gene: TRBJ1-4; CDR3 protein: CASSRQGVATNEKLFF
V gene: TRBV7-8; J gene: TRBJ1-2; CDR3 protein: CASSPDSDRGKGASLAGYTF
V gene: TRBV4-1; J gene: TRBJ1-2; CDR3 protein: CASSHPGRLDGYTF
V gene: TRBV28; J gene: TRBJ1-1; CDR3 protein: CASYESPSYTEAFF
V gene: TRBV27; J gene: TRBJ2-7; CDR3 protein: CASSPGLAGSYEQYF
V gene: TRBV6-5; J gene: TRBJ1-3; CDR3 protein: CASSYALPRAGNTIYF
V gene: TRBV2; J gene: TRBJ2-3; CDR3 protein: CASSETAGGEGTDTQYF
V gene: TRBV28; J gene: TRBJ2-2; CDR3 protein: CASSSSGAGTGELFF
V gene: TRBV6-4; J gene: TRBJ1-1; CDR3 protein: CASSETRSAFF
V gene: TRBV28; J gene: TRBJ1-2; CDR3 protein: CAIKGDYGYTF
V gene: TRBV5-1; J gene: TRBJ1-3; CDR3 protein: CASSGGSSGNTIYF
V gene: TRBV6-5; J gene: TRBJ2-7; CDR3 protein: CASRTGQPPYYEQYF
V gene: TRBV2; J gene: TRBJ1-6; CDR3 protein: CASSEGDKNSPLHF
V gene: TRBV5-1; J gene: TRBJ2-7; CDR3 protein: CASRLTGGHEQYF
V gene: TRBV5-1; J gene: TRBJ2-7; CDR3 protein: CASSPRDTSYEQYF
V gene: TRBV9; J gene: TRBJ2-1; CDR3 protein: CASSDAGTPIYNEQFF
V gene: TRBV18; J gene: TRBJ2-1; CDR3 protein: CASSPRSRIQAGNEQFF
V gene: TRBV6-4; J gene: TRBJ1-5; CDR3 protein: CASRRTDRESSQPQHF
V gene: TRBV5-8; J gene: TRBJ1-2; CDR3 protein: CASSLDTGLIGYTF
V gene: TRBV27; J gene: TRBJ2-1; CDR3 protein: CASSLGFTNEQFF
V gene: TRBV10-3; J gene: TRBJ2-1; CDR3 protein: CAIRGDGGSSYNEQFF
V gene: TRBV14; J gene: TRBJ1-1; CDR3 protein: CASSRDSQTEAFF
V gene: TRBV11-2; J gene: TRBJ2-1; CDR3 protein: CASSLGLAGGPYNEQFF
V gene: TRBV5-8; J gene: TRBJ1-6; CDR3 protein: CASSLDRDNSPLHF
V gene: TRBV9; J gene: TRBJ1-2; CDR3 protein: CASSRDSNYGYTF
V gene: TRBV5-1; J gene: TRBJ1-2; CDR3 protein: CASSSWGRTDGFEGYTF
V gene: TRBV19; J gene: TRBJ1-2; CDR3 protein: CASTEQRYYGYTF
V gene: TRBV6-5; J gene: TRBJ1-6; CDR3 protein: CASSYQISYNSPLHF
V gene: TRBV15; J gene: TRBJ1-5; CDR3 protein: CATSITGTPFQPQHF
V gene: TRBV9; J gene: TRBJ2-2; CDR3 protein: CASSGTVFTGELFF
V gene: TRBV5-1; J gene: TRBJ1-1; CDR3 protein: CASSGGNTEAFF
V gene: TRBV5-1; J gene: TRBJ2-7; CDR3 protein: CASSFTGGTAYEQYF
V gene: TRBV11-2; J gene: TRBJ1-5; CDR3 protein: CASSPLSNQPQHF
V gene: TRBV2; J gene: TRBJ1-5; CDR3 protein: CASSGQGGNQPQHF
V gene: TRBV5-5; J gene: TRBJ2-3; CDR3 protein: CASSLAVTRGTDTQYF
V gene: TRBV10-3; J gene: TRBJ1-2; CDR3 protein: CAISESAAANYGYTF
V gene: TRBV18; J gene: TRBJ1-1; CDR3 protein: CASSAGGNTEAFF
V gene: TRBV25-1; J gene: TRBJ1-1; CDR3 protein: CASSEGGSTEAFF
V gene: TRBV30; J gene: TRBJ1-5; CDR3 protein: CAWGKGQGSQPQHF
V gene: TRBV27; J gene: TRBJ2-1; CDR3 protein: CASSLGQPSSYNEQFF
V gene: TRBV7-4; J gene: TRBJ2-7; CDR3 protein: CASSVRGQGADEQYF
V gene: TRBV7-2; J gene: TRBJ1-2; CDR3 protein: CASSLETVNYGYTF
V gene: TRBV19; J gene: TRBJ1-2; CDR3 protein: CASSKTDRVWNGYTF
V gene: TRBV11-3; J gene: TRBJ2-7; CDR3 protein: CASSLDSGVEQYF
V gene: TRBV30; J gene: TRBJ1-1; CDR3 protein: CAWSPGTTWNEAFF
V gene: TRBV30; J gene: TRBJ2-5; CDR3 protein: CAWSPLTSGTQYF
V gene: TRBV18; J gene: TRBJ2-5; CDR3 protein: CASSPWGGEETQYF
V gene: TRBV7-8; J gene: TRBJ1-5; CDR3 protein: CASSLGAGMEGQPQHF
V gene: TRBV4-2; J gene: TRBJ2-1; CDR3 protein: CASSQDVANWEVEQFF
V gene: TRBV9; J gene: TRBJ2-2; CDR3 protein: CASSVQGHGGGELFF
V gene: TRBV11-2; J gene: TRBJ1-6; CDR3 protein: CASSLERTGSNSPLHF
V gene: TRBV10-3; J gene: TRBJ1-5; CDR3 protein: CAIKEGGNQPQHF